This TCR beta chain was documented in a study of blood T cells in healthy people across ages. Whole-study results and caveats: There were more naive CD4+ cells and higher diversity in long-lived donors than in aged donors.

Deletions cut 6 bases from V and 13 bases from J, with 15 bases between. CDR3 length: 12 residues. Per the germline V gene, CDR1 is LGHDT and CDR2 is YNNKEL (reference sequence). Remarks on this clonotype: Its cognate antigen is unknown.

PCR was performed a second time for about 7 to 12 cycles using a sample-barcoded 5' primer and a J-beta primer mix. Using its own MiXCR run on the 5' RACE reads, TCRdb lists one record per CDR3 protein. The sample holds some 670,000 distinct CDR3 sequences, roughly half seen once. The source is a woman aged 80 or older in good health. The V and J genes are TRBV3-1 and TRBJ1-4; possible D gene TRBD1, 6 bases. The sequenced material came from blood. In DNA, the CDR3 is TGTGCCAGCAGGGGGGGGGCAGGTCCACTGTTTTTT. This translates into CASRGGAGPLFF.